This note documents a single T cell receptor (beta chain) sequence. The antigen it recognizes is unknown. Per-base quality was not reported, and no clone a single base away is much larger than it. These data belong to a study of blood T cell repertoires in COVID-19 (dated by TCRdb to 2020 to 2021). Describing the broader study: Samples from collaborators originated in the United States, Italy and Spain and spanned both the acute and convalescent phases of COVID-19. The prospective study material was composed of cDNA or gDNA derived from T cells, B-cell-depleted T cells, or PBMCs. The dataset comprised deeply sampled blood TCRbeta repertoires from subjects exposed to, actively infected with, or recovered from COVID-19. A freely available public database, intended as a resource for researchers studying the immune response to SARS-CoV-2, is where the repertoires were released. The samples were drawn from the first 160 participants of the ongoing ImmuneRACE study and from roughly 1,300 subjects provided by 6 global collaborators. A de-identified subject ID, COVID-19 status, age in years and sex were almost always included in the sample metadata. Where HLA class I and class II types were available, the types were taken from metadata supplied by the sample provider, not from assay-based typing. The paper's findings and limits, for the study overall: The amount of clinical and demographic metadata varied by source and participant and was provided uncurated.

A distance of 12 bases separates the germline ends of V and J, which lose 5 bases and 5 bases respectively. The CDR1 and CDR2 encoded by the germline V gene (reference sequence) are GTSNPN and SVGIG. The CDR3 runs 12 residues from the cysteine to the phenylalanine. Here the CDR3 DNA is all that survives: 36 bases in frame from base 1. Participants in the prospective study were enrolled through a virtual design, were aged roughly 18 to 100 years, and lived in 24 United States geographic areas. In the prospective study, cohorts were assigned on the basis of participant-reported clinical history obtained from a screening survey and a study questionnaire. ImmuneRACE Cohort 3 recovered participants were defined by two consecutive negative NP/OP PCR tests, healthcare professional clearance, or symptom resolution. In the prospective study, whole blood, serum and a nasopharyngeal or oropharyngeal swab were collected from each participant by mobile phlebotomists. Participants in the prospective study had the option to provide additional blood draws and questionnaires over an approximately two-month period. Blood samples from the prospective study were shipped frozen or at room temperature prior to DNA extraction.

TCRbeta CDR3 regions were amplified from genomic DNA by means of the immunoSEQ Assay, a bias-controlled multiplex PCR. From the authors' description of their analysis: The number of nucleated cells in each sample was estimated by amplification of reference gene primers within the assay. Sequence reads were collapsed and filtered to measure the absolute abundance of every unique TCRbeta CDR3 rearrangement. Productive Simpson clonality was computed per sample as the square root of Simpson's diversity index over productive rearrangements. TCRdb's version of the immuneACCESS table is confined to in-frame rearrangements and falls short of the full clone set. An unresolved V gene accounts for under half of the shortfall where checked; the remainder is of unknown origin. D and trimming come from the DNA, and the V and J calls and clone size come from that table. The sample table contains 180,000 or so clones; only one count was recorded for over 80% of them. The ten most abundant clones make up 13% of the sample.

Sequencing was performed on PBMCs or T cells enriched from blood (not recorded which). The rearranged segments are TRBV30 and TRBJ1-2; a tentative D call is TRBD1 (6 bases match). This receptor was taken from a woman aged 55-70 years who had recovered from COVID-19. The nucleotide sequence is TGTGCCTGGGCGCCCAGGGGTTATGGCTACACCTTC. Its translation is CAWAPRGYGYTF.